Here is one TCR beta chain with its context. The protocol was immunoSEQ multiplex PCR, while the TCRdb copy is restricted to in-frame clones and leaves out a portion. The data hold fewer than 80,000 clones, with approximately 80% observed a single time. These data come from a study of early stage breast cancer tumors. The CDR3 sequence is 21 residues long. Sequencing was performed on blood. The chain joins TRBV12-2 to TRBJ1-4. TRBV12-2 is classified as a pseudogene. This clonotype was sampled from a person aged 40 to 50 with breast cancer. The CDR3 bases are TGTGCAAGTCGCTTAGCGAACATTCAGGGACGAAATACAACTAGAAATGAAAAACTGTTTTTT. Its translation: CASRLANIQGRNTTRNEKLFF.